The clone carrying this T cell receptor (beta chain) has only a few counts. The data were obtained in a study of lymphopenia after photon versus proton radiotherapy. TCRdb's table, derived via immunoSEQ multiplex PCR, lists solely in-frame clones and lacks some. The sample includes 15,000 to 20,000 clones, just over 85% of them seen just once. The CDR3 extends over 14 amino acids. V lost 6 bases and J lost 7; bases outside the gene matches: 11. Germline values: CDR1 SEHNR, CDR2 FQNEAQ (reference sequence). The chain combines TRBV7-9 with TRBJ1-1, with 7 bases identical to TRBD1. The sample consisted of peripheral blood, taken from a patient treated with proton-based radiotherapy. The source of this sequence is a man aged 70-80 years with pancreatic cancer. Here the CDR3 DNA reads TGTGCCAGCAGGGTTGTAGGGGGCGCCAATGAAGCTTTCTTT. This translates into CASRVVGGANEAFF.